A single sample is the source of the 9 T cell receptor beta chains below, sequenced in a study of somatic mutations in cytotoxic T cells in rheumatoid arthritis. Here immunoSEQ multiplex PCR was the method, and the copy in TCRdb shows in-frame clones only, minus some. The table includes approximately 5,500 clones, around 73% detected once. The sample taken for sequencing was CD8+ T cells sorted from blood. These receptors were collected from an adult with rheumatoid arthritis.

This clone was seen a handful of times. The rearrangement joins TRBV19 to TRBJ2-7; 9 bases line up with TRBD1. V lost 5 bases and J lost 4; bases outside the gene matches: 9. Per the germline V gene, CDR1 is LNHDA and CDR2 is SQIVND (reference sequence). The length of the CDR3 is 15 residues. CDR3 nucleotide sequence: TGTGCCAGTAGTCCAGTCCGGGACAGGGCATACGAGCAGTACTTC. Translating it yields CASSPVRDRAYEQYF.

The chain uses TRBV6-1 and TRBJ2-6, with TRBD1 matching over 7 bases. Trimming removed 0 bases from V and 2 bases from J; junction bases left unmatched: 7. The CDR3 is 18 amino acids. CDR1 is MNHNS, CDR2 SASEGT, per germline. CDR3 loop: CASSEADRVWTGANVLTF. CDR3 coding DNA: TGTGCCAGCAGTGAAGCAGACAGGGTATGGACTGGGGCCAACGTCCTGACTTTC.

The rearrangement joins TRBV13 to TRBJ1-3, with 9 bases aligning to TRBD1. This CDR3 is built from 19 residues. V shed 5 bases and J 0 bases; nucleotides not matched to a gene: 14. CDR1 and CDR2 (germline): PRHDT, FYEKMQ (reference sequence). The CDR3 nucleotides are TGTGCCAGCAGCCTCTCCGGGACAGGGTTTGCCTACTCTGGAAACACCATATATTTT. Its translation is CASSLSGTGFAYSGNTIYF. The full variable domain, rest sourced from reference TRBV13 and TRBJ1-3, is AAGVIQSPRHLIKEKRETATLKCYPIPRHDTVYWYQQGPGQDPQFLISFYEKMQSDKGSIPDRFSAQQFSDYHSELNMSSLELGDSALYFCASSLSGTGFAYSGNTIYFGEGSWLTVV.

This clone was seen only a few times. V and J are TRBV6-1 and TRBJ2-7; D is uncertain. CDR3 length: 14 amino acids. Germline assignment: CDR1 MNHNS and CDR2 SASEGT. Trimming left V 1 base short and J 0 bases short, with 7 bases between. In DNA, the CDR3 is TGTGCCAGCAGTGAAGGACGCTACTCCTACGAGCAGTACTTC. This codes for CASSEGRYSYEQYF.

This clone was detected a few times. This chain uses TRBV19 with TRBJ1-5; the D is unclear. With 2 bases removed from V and 6 bases from J, the gap between germline ends came to 14 bases. This CDR3 is 15 amino acids long. CDR1 is LNHDA, CDR2 SQIVND, per germline (reference sequence). The CDR3 spells CASSITLRESQPQHF. DNA for the CDR3: TGTGCCAGTAGTATAACTCTACGGGAGAGTCAGCCCCAGCATTTT.

This clone was counted once. The chain is built from TRBV11-2 and TRBJ1-2; D is ambiguous. The CDR3 sequence is 15 residues long. From germline, CDR1 is SGHAT and CDR2 FQNNGV. Trimming stripped 5 bases from V and 3 bases from J, with 16 bases between. The CDR3 region is CASSNLAGVHYGYTF. The CDR3 coding sequence is TGTGCCAGCAGCAATTTAGCCGGGGTCCACTATGGCTACACCTTC.

The genes are TRBV2 and TRBJ2-1; 12 nucleotides agree with TRBD1. Per germline, CDR1 SNHLY and CDR2 FYNNEI. The CDR3 totals 15 residues. Trimming cost V 6 bases and J 9 bases; bases outside gene matches: 9. CDR3 nucleotide sequence: TGTGCCAGCAGCCGGGACAGGGGGCCTCCGGGTGAGCAGTTCTTC. Protein: CASSRDRGPPGEQFF.

The genes are TRBV9 and TRBJ2-2; the match to TRBD1 covers 7 bases. Germline CDR1 and CDR2: SGDLS and YYNGEE. The CDR3 loop spans 15 amino acids. The V segment lost 4 bases and the J segment 6 bases; nucleotides outside the gene matches: 9. The CDR3 loop is CASSPTGSVAGELFF. DNA of the CDR3: TGTGCCAGCAGCCCGACAGGGAGTGTTGCCGGGGAGCTGTTTTTT.

The rearrangement joins TRBV16 to TRBJ1-2, with 7 bases fitting TRBD1. V gave up 2 bases and J gave up 4 bases; unmatched junction bases: 4. Germline V gene data show CDR1 as KGHSY and CDR2 as FQNENV. This CDR3 contains 14 residues. CDR3 region: CASSQGDSFYGYTF. The CDR3 DNA is TGTGCCAGCAGCCAAGGGGACAGCTTCTATGGCTACACCTTC.